This TCR beta chain stems from a study of shared clonotypes between healthy human individuals. Overall study: Donors consisted of a couple of women and three men between 18 and 49. CD4 naive and CD4 memory each took three plates per donor, while CD8 naive took two and CD8 memory one.

Notes on the study in general: Having only a few donors restricted how much genetic and exposure-history diversity was captured.

This CDR3 has 14 amino acids. The germline V and J ends were trimmed by 1 base and 5 bases, with 11 bases remaining between them. Germline assignment: CDR1 LGHNA and CDR2 YSLEER. Profiled with immunoSEQ multiplex PCR; TCRdb holds only in-frame clones, not every one. The sample includes roughly 2.2 million clones, 93% of them seen just once. About this clone: Its antigen is not identified.

The chain combines TRBV4-3 with TRBJ2-5; D ambiguous. What was sequenced was naive CD4+ T cells from PBMCs. Subset meaning: CD45RA+ positively selected. The sequence came from a young man in good health. Some clones in this sample may be carry-over from other donors' samples. CDR3 loop: CASSQGSGFETQYF. CDR3 in DNA: TGCGCCAGCAGCCAAGGGTCTGGCTTTGAGACCCAGTACTTC.